Presented here are 9 T cell receptor beta chains from one specimen sequenced in a study of cytomegalovirus exposure and HLA in healthy donors. PCR was performed using 60 Vbeta and 13 Jbeta primers. Using immunoSEQ multiplex PCR, the repertoire was profiled, and TCRdb retains in-frame clones only, with some absent. Here the sample spans about 190,000 clones, roughly four fifths being singletons. The sequencing input was PBMCs. The receptors come from a woman aged 18-35 years in good health and CMV-seropositive.

This clone was observed once. The chain joins TRBV19 to TRBJ1-1, with D possibly TRBD1 on 6 matching bases. The CDR3 has 15 amino acids. V was shortened by 5 bases and J by 7 bases, with 20 bases between the two germline ends. Germline CDR1 and CDR2: LNHDA and SQIVND (reference sequence). CDR3 protein: CASSVTPAGAGEAFF. In nucleotides, the CDR3 is TGTGCCAGTAGTGTCACCCCGGCAGGGGCCGGTGAAGCTTTCTTT.

This chain connects TRBV7-3 to TRBJ2-1; D may be TRBD1 (7 bases). Germline V CDR1 and CDR2: SGHTA, FQGTGA. The CDR3 is 15 residues long. V lost 1 base to trimming and J lost 8 bases, with 15 bases between them. The CDR3 reads CASSLIRGARHEQFF. The DNA for the CDR3 is TGTGCCAGCAGCTTAATCAGGGGGGCCCGGCATGAGCAGTTCTTC.

The genes are TRBV9 and TRBJ2-3, with D maybe TRBD2 (6 bases). The CDR3 loop spans 17 amino acids. Germline V lookup: CDR1 SGDLS, CDR2 YYNGEE. V was trimmed by 0 bases and J by 2 bases, leaving 16 bases between them. DNA of the CDR3: TGTGCCAGCAGCGTAGTCCCCCGACTAGAGTCCACAGATACGCAGTATTTT. Its translation: CASSVVPRLESTDTQYF.

V usage is TRBV9 and J usage is TRBJ1-2, with 10 bases fitting TRBD1. Trimming cost V 0 bases and J 5 bases; bases outside gene matches: 7. CDR1 and CDR2 (germline): SGDLS, YYNGEE. This CDR3 region has 16 residues. Here the CDR3 DNA reads TGTGCCAGCAGCGTAGCTGGGACAGGGGAGCGTTATGGCTACACCTTC. This translates into CASSVAGTGERYGYTF. Full variable domain (missing parts from reference TRBV9 and TRBJ1-2): DSGVTQTPKHLITATGQRVTLRCSPRSGDLSVYWYQQSLDQGLQFLIQYYNGEERAKGNILERFSAQQFPDLHSELNLSSLELGDSALYFCASSVAGTGERYGYTFGSGTRLTVV.

The V gene is TRBV5-1, the J gene TRBJ2-2; D gene unclear. The germline V gene has CDR1 SGHRS and CDR2 YFSETQ. The CDR3 runs 13 residues. V lost 4 bases and J 6 bases, leaving 10 bases between the germline ends. The CDR3 nucleotides are TGCGCCAGCAGCCCGTCTTCGGCCGGGGAGCTGTTTTTT. This gives the protein CASSPSSAGELFF.

The gene calls are TRBV6-5 and TRBJ1-4; no definite D call. Between the trimmed V and J ends, which lost 6 bases and 8 bases, there was a span of 16 bases. CDR1 and CDR2 (germline): MNHEY, SVGAGI. The CDR3 is 14 amino acids. This chain's CDR3 is CASRQRGVEEKLFF. The CDR3 DNA is TGTGCCAGCAGGCAGCGCGGGGTTGAGGAAAAACTGTTTTTT.

V and J are TRBV4-2 and TRBJ2-3, with 8 bases matching TRBD2. Per germline, CDR1 LGHNA and CDR2 YNFKEQ. The V gene end was trimmed by 8 bases and the J gene end by 2 bases; junction bases not matched to a gene: 6. This CDR3 comprises 14 residues. In DNA form, the CDR3 reads TGTGCCAGCGCTCGGGGGGGAACCACAGATACGCAGTATTTT. Residues: CASARGGTTDTQYF.

The DNA of the CDR3 is TGTGCCAGTAGGTCAGGGGCAGAAGCTTTCTTT. Its translation is CASRSGAEAFF. The chain joins TRBV19 to TRBJ1-1; possibly TRBD1 for D (6 bases). The CDR3 totals 11 residues. Germline V gene lookup returns CDR1 LNHDA and CDR2 SQIVND (reference sequence). Between the trimmed V and J ends, which lost 6 bases and 8 bases, there was a span of 10 bases.

This clone was detected once. This rearrangement joins TRBV27 to TRBJ2-4; D gene ambiguous. CDR3 length equals 13 residues. The V gene's germline CDR1 is MNHEY and CDR2 SMNVEV (reference sequence). V was cut by 2 bases and J by 8 bases, with 10 bases left in between. CDR3 nucleotides: TGTGCCAGCAGTTTAGCTAGTTTCGACATTCAGTACTTC. This codes for CASSLASFDIQYF.